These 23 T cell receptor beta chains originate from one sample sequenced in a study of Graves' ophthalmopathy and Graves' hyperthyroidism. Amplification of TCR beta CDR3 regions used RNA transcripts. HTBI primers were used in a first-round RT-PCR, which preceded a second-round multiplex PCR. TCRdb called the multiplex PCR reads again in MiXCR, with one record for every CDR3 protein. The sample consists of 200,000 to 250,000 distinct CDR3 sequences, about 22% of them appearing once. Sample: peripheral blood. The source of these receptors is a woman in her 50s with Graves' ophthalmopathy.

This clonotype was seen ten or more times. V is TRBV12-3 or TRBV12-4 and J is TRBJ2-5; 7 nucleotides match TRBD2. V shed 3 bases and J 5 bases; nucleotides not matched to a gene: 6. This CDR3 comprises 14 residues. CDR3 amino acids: CASSFGGGGETQYF. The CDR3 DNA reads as TGTGCCAGCAGTTTCGGCGGGGGTGGGGAGACCCAGTACTTC.

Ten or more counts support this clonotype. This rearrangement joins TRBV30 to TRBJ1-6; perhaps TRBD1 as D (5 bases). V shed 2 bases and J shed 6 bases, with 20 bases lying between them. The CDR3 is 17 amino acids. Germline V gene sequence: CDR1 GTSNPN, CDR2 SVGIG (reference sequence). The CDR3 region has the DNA TGTGCCTGGAGTCACACCTTCGGGGGACCCCGTAATTCACCCCTCCACTTT. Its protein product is CAWSHTFGGPRNSPLHF.

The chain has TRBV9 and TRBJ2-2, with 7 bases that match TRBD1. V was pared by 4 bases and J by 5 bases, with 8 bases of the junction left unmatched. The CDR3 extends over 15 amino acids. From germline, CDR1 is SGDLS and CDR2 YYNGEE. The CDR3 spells CASSLAPTGTGELFF. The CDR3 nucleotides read TGTGCCAGCAGCCTCGCCCCGACAGGGACCGGGGAGCTGTTTTTT. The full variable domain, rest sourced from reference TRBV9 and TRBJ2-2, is DSGVTQTPKHLITATGQRVTLRCSPRSGDLSVYWYQQSLDQGLQFLIQYYNGEERAKGNILERFSAQQFPDLHSELNLSSLELGDSALYFCASSLAPTGTGELFFGEGSRLTVL.

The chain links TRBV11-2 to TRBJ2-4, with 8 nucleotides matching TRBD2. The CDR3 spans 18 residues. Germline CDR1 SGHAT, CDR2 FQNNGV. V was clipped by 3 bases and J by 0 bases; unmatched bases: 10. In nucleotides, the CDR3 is TGTGCCAGCAGCTTCGAACTAGCGGAGAAACTAGCCAAAAACATTCAGTACTTC. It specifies CASSFELAEKLAKNIQYF.

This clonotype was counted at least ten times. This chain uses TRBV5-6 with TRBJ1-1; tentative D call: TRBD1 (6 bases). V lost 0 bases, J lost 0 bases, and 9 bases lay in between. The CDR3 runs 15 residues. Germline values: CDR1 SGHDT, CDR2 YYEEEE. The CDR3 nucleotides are TGTGCCAGCAGCTTGGCGGGGGGCCTGAACACTGAAGCTTTCTTT. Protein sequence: CASSLAGGLNTEAFF.

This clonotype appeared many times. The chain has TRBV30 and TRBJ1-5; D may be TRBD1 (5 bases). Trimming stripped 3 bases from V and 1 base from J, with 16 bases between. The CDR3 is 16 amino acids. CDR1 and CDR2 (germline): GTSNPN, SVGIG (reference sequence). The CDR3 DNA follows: TGTGCCTGGAGAATACCGGGGCCGGGGAGCAATCAGCCCCAGCATTTT. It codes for CAWRIPGPGSNQPQHF.

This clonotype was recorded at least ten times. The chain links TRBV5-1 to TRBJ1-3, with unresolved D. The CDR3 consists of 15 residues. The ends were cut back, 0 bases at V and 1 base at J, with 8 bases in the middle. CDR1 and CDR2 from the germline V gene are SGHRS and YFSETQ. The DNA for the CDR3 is TGCGCCAGCAGCTTGGAGGCAGTTTCTGGAAACACCATATATTTT. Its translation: CASSLEAVSGNTIYF.

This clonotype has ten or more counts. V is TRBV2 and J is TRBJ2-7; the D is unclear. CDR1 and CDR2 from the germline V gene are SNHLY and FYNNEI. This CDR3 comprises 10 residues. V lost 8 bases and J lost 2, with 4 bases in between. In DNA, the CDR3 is TGTGCCAGCGTAGCCTACGAGCAGTACTTC. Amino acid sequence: CASVAYEQYF. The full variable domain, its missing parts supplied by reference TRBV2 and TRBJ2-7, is EPEVTQTPSHQVTQMGQEVILRCVPISNHLYFYWYRQILGQKVEFLVSFYNNEISEKSEIFDDQFSVERPDGSNFTLKIRSTKLEDSAMYFCASVAYEQYFGPGTRLTVT.

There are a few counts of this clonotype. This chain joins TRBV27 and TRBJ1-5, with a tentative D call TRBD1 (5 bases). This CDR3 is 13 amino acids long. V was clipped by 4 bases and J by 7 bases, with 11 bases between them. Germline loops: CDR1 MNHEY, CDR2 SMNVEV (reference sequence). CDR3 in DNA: TGTGCCAGCAGTTCCGGGACTTCGCAGCCCCAGCATTTT. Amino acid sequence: CASSSGTSQPQHF.

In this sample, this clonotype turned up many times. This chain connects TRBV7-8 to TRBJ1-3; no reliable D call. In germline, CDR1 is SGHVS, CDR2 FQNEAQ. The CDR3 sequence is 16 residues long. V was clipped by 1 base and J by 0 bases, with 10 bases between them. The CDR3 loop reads CASSLGHPSSGNTIYF. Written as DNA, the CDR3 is TGTGCCAGCAGCTTAGGCCACCCTTCCTCTGGAAACACCATATATTTT.

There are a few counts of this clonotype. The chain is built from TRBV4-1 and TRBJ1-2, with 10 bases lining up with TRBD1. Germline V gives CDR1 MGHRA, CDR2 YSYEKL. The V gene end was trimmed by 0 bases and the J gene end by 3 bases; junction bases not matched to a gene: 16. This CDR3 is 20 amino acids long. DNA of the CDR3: TGCGCCAGCAGCCAAGATCGTATGGCCGACAGGGGGCAAAAGGACTATGGCTACACCTTC. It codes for CASSQDRMADRGQKDYGYTF.

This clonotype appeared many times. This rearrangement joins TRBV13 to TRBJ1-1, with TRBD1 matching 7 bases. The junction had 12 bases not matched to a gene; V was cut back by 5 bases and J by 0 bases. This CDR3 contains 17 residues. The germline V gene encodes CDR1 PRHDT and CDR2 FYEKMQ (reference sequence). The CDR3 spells CASSTYRQGGMNTEAFF. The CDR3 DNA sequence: TGTGCCAGCAGCACTTACCGACAGGGAGGGATGAACACTGAAGCTTTCTTT.

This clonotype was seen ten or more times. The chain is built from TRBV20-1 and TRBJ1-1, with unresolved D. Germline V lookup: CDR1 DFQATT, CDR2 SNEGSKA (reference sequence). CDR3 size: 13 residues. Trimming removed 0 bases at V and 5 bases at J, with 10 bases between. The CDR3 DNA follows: TGCAGTGCTAGAGATCCGACGGGAACTGAAGCTTTCTTT. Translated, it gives CSARDPTGTEAFF.

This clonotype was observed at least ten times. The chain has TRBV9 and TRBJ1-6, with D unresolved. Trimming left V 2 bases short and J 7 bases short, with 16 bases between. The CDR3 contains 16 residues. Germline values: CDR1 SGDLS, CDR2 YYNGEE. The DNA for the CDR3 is TGTGCCAGCAGCGTGGGATACGCGGGATCAAATTCACCCCTCCACTTT. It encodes CASSVGYAGSNSPLHF.

CDR3 loop: CSVEVQNRDTEAFF. The CDR3 DNA is TGCAGCGTTGAAGTTCAGAACAGGGATACTGAAGCTTTCTTT. The chain recombines TRBV29-1 with TRBJ1-1; D might be TRBD1 (6 bases). Germline assignment: CDR1 SQVTM and CDR2 ANQGSEA. Trimming took 1 base from V and 5 from J, leaving 14 bases between them. CDR3 size: 14 residues.

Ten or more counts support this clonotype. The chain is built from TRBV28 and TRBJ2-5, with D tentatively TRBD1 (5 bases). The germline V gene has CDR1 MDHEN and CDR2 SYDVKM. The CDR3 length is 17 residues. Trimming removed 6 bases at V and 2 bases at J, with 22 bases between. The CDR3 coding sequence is TGTGCCAGCAGCACCCGTAGGTCAGGGTCGCGGCAAGAGACCCAGTACTTC. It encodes CASSTRRSGSRQETQYF. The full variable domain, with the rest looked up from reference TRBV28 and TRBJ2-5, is DVKVTQSSRYLVKRTGEKVFLECVQDMDHENMFWYRQDPGLGLRLIYFSYDVKMKEKGDIPEGYSVSREKKERFSLILESASTNQTSMYLCASSTRRSGSRQETQYFGPGTRLLVL.

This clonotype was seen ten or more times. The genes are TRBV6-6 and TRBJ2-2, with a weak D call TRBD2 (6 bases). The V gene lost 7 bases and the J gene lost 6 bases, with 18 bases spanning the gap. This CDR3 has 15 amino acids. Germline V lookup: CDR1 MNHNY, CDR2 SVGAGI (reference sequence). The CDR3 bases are TGTGCCAGCACCATGGGGGGTGGCAGATCCGGGGAGCTGTTTTTT. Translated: CASTMGGGRSGELFF.

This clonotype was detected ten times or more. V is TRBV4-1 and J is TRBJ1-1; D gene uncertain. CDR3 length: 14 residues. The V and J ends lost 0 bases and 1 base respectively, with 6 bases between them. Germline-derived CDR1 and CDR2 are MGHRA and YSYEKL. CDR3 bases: TGCGCCAGCAGCCAAGATCCGGGGAACACTGAAGCTTTCTTT. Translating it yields CASSQDPGNTEAFF.

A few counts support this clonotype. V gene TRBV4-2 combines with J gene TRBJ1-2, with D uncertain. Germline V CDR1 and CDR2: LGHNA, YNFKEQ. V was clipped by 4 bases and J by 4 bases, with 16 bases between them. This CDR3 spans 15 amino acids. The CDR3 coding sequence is TGTGCCAGCAGCCGGGCGGCCTTGGAGTCCTATGGCTACACCTTC. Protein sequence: CASSRAALESYGYTF.

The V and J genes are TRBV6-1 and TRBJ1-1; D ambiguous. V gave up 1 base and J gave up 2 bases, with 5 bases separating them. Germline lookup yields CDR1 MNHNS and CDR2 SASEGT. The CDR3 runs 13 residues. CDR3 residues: CASSEVLNTEAFF. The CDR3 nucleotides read TGTGCCAGCAGTGAAGTCCTAAACACTGAAGCTTTCTTT.

CDR3 bases: TGTGCCAGCAGGCCCCAGGAGACCAATTCACCCCTCCACTTT. It codes for CASRPQETNSPLHF. The chain carries TRBV2 and TRBJ1-6, with D unresolved. The germline gives CDR1 SNHLY, CDR2 FYNNEI. V lost 6 bases to trimming and J lost 7 bases, with 13 bases between them. The CDR3 totals 14 residues.

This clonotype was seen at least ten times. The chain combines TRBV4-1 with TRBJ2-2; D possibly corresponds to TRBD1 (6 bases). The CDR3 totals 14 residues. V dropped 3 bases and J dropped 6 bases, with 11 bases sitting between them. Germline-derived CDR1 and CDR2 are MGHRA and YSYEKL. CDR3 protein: CASSQGHRPGELFF. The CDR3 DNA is TGCGCCAGCAGCCAGGGACATAGACCCGGGGAGCTGTTTTTT.

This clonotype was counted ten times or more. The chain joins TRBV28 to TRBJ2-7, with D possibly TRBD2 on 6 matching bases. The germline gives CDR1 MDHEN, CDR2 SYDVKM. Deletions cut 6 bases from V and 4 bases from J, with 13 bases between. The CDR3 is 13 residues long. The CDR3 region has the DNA TGTGCCAGCAGACCGGGACTCCGATACGAGCAGTACTTC. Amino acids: CASRPGLRYEQYF.